This is a list of T cell receptor beta chains from one sample in a study of T cell repertoires in cytomegalovirus infection. TCRdb reprocessed the reads with MiXCR, giving one entry per CDR3 protein. The sample includes hundreds of thousands of distinct CDR3 sequences, approximately 30% of them seen just once. The antigens for these receptors are not known. The sample was cultured CD8+ T cells from PBMCs, taken from culture after CMV antigen stimulation. Receptor source: a human donor in good health (CMV status not recorded). Some clones in this sample may be carry-over from other donors' samples. Both conserved end residues are part of each CDR3. The D gene is left open where the match is weak. The size of a clone is reported for some rows only, either as once, few or many, or as a class for expanded clones.

CDR3aa: CSVESGNPDNYGYTF
CDR3nt: TGCAGCGTTGAGTCAGGGAACCCTGATAACTATGGCTACACCTTC
j_gene: TRBJ1-2
v_gene: TRBV29-1
d_gene: -
abundance: -

CDR3aa: CAVRYREIADTQYF
CDR3nt: TGTGCCGTCCGGTACAGGGAGATTGCAGATACGCAGTATTTT
j_gene: TRBJ2-3
v_gene: TRBV6-2/TRBV6-3
d_gene: -
abundance: -

CDR3aa: CASMYLGTDTQYF
CDR3nt: TGTGCCAGTATGTACTTGGGCACAGATACGCAGTATTTT
j_gene: TRBJ2-3
v_gene: TRBV6-5
d_gene: -
abundance: -

CDR3aa: CASRGSGGVYNEQFF
CDR3nt: TGTGCCAGCAGGGGTAGCGGGGGGGTTTACAATGAGCAGTTCTTC
j_gene: TRBJ2-1
v_gene: TRBV27
d_gene: TRBD2
abundance: -

CDR3aa: CASSQPQNSQETQYF
CDR3nt: TGTGCCAGCAGTCAACCCCAGAACAGCCAAGAGACCCAGTACTTC
j_gene: TRBJ2-5
v_gene: TRBV28
d_gene: -
abundance: -

CDR3aa: CASSQDPPGGTGELFF
CDR3nt: TGCGCCAGCAGCCAAGATCCCCCGGGGGGGACCGGGGAGCTGTTTTTT
j_gene: TRBJ2-2
v_gene: TRBV4-3
d_gene: TRBD2
abundance: -

CDR3aa: CASSFYRGAEEKLFF
CDR3nt: TGTGCCAGCAGCTTCTACAGGGGCGCCGAAGAAAAACTGTTTTTT
j_gene: TRBJ1-4
v_gene: TRBV5-6
d_gene: TRBD1
abundance: -

CDR3aa: CASSYSGGERSPLHF
CDR3nt: TGTGCCAGCAGTTATTCAGGGGGCGAAAGATCACCCCTCCACTTT
j_gene: TRBJ1-6
v_gene: TRBV6-5
d_gene: TRBD1
abundance: -

CDR3aa: CASSPRGTNYGYTF
CDR3nt: TGCGCCAGCAGCCCTAGGGGGACTAACTATGGCTACACCTTC
j_gene: TRBJ1-2
v_gene: TRBV4-1
d_gene: -
abundance: -

CDR3aa: CASRTGGYGETQYF
CDR3nt: TGTGCCAGCAGAACAGGGGGCTACGGGGAGACCCAGTACTTC
j_gene: TRBJ2-5
v_gene: TRBV6-1
d_gene: TRBD1
abundance: -

CDR3aa: CSAAGGLGQFF
CDR3nt: TGCAGCGCTGCAGGGGGGTTGGGGCAGTTCTTC
j_gene: TRBJ2-1
v_gene: TRBV29-1
d_gene: -
abundance: -

CDR3aa: CASSYSRWEGDLYQETQYF
CDR3nt: TGTGCCAGCAGTTACTCGAGATGGGAAGGGGACCTGTACCAAGAGACCCAGTACTTC
j_gene: TRBJ2-5
v_gene: TRBV6-5
d_gene: -
abundance: -

CDR3aa: CASSLTTGPEKLFF
CDR3nt: TGTGCCAGCAGTTTGACCACAGGGCCGGAAAAACTGTTTTTT
j_gene: TRBJ1-4
v_gene: TRBV27
d_gene: -
abundance: -

CDR3aa: CSVESVFSNYGYTF
CDR3nt: TGCAGCGTTGAGTCAGTGTTCTCTAACTATGGCTACACCTTC
j_gene: TRBJ1-2
v_gene: TRBV29-1
d_gene: -
abundance: few